These 25 T cell receptor beta chains were all obtained from the same sample, sequenced in a study of T cell repertoires in cytomegalovirus infection. TCRdb used MiXCR to reprocess the reads, holding one entry per CDR3 protein. The sample records roughly 500,000 distinct CDR3 sequences, about 11% being singletons. Material for sequencing was PBMCs. These receptors all come from a human donor in good health (CMV status not recorded). Some clones in this sample may be carry-over from other donors' samples.

The gene calls are TRBV3-1 and TRBJ2-2, with D hard to call. V lost 0 bases, J lost 1 base, and 6 bases lay in between. The germline gives CDR1 LGHDT, CDR2 YNNKEL (reference sequence). This CDR3 region has 15 residues. The CDR3 bases are TGTGCCAGCAGCCAAGATTTAAGGAACACCGGGGAGCTGTTTTTT. Protein product: CASSQDLRNTGELFF.

Ten or more counts support this clonotype. This chain links TRBV2 with TRBJ2-2; TRBD2 matches 10 bases. The CDR3 covers 15 residues. V shed 6 bases and J 4 bases; nucleotides not matched to a gene: 5. Germline V gene lookup returns CDR1 SNHLY and CDR2 FYNNEI. CDR3 DNA sequence: TGTGCCAGCAGCGGGACTAGCGTCACCACCGGGGAGCTGTTTTTT. It codes for CASSGTSVTTGELFF.

Notes on this clonotype: This clone may be a read error of a much larger clone one base away. The V gene is TRBV7-9, the J gene TRBJ2-3; D gene uncertain. Germline V gene lookup returns CDR1 SEHNR and CDR2 FQNEAQ (reference sequence). V lost 6 bases, J lost 6 bases, and 16 bases lay in between. This CDR3 contains 14 residues. CDR3: CASRTGGRADTQYF. The CDR3 bases are TGTGCCAGCAGAACCGGTGGAAGGGCCGATACGCAGTATTTT. The full variable domain, with the rest looked up from reference TRBV7-9 and TRBJ2-3, is DTGVSQNPRHKITKRGQNVTFRCDPISEHNRLYWYRQTLGQGPEFLTYFQNEAQLEKSRLLSDRFSAERPKGSFSTLEIQRTEQGDSAMYLCASRTGGRADTQYFGPGTRLTVL.

This sequence joins TRBV20-1 and TRBJ2-5; the D gene is possibly TRBD1 (5 bases). This CDR3 has 13 amino acids. From germline, CDR1 is DFQATT and CDR2 SNEGSKA (reference sequence). With 3 bases removed from V and 5 bases from J, the gap between germline ends came to 13 bases. The CDR3 region has the DNA TGCAGTGCTAGCGCAGGGAATGAGGAGACCCAGTACTTC. Translation: CSASAGNEETQYF.

This sequence joins TRBV27 and TRBJ1-2; 9 nucleotides agree with TRBD1. This CDR3 is built from 15 residues. Germline CDR1 reads MNHEY; CDR2 reads SMNVEV (reference sequence). Trimming took 8 bases from V and 6 from J; bases not matched to a gene: 13. DNA for the CDR3: TGTGCCAGCGGCCTTCCGGGACAGGGAGCGAATGGCTACACCTTC. This translates into CASGLPGQGANGYTF.

For this clonotype: A single base separates this from a much larger clone, so it may be a read error. The CDR3 loop is CANRPTGVYNSPLHF. CDR3 sequence (DNA): TGTGCCAACAGGCCGACAGGGGTCTATAATTCACCCCTCCACTTT. The chain recombines TRBV2 with TRBJ1-6; 8 bases are shared with TRBD1. CDR1 SNHLY and CDR2 FYNNEI come from the germline V gene. Trimming cost V 10 bases and J 3 bases; bases outside gene matches: 8. The CDR3 consists of 15 residues.

This clonotype came up many times. The chain links TRBV10-3 to TRBJ2-3; a possible D gene is TRBD2 (6 bases). There are 18 residues in the CDR3. In germline, CDR1 is ENHRY, CDR2 SYGVKD. Between the trimmed V and J ends, which lost 7 bases and 1 base, there was a span of 24 bases. The CDR3 spells CAIMARDARGGGTDTQYF. Written as DNA, the CDR3 is TGTGCCATCATGGCGAGGGACGCGCGAGGCGGGGGCACAGATACGCAGTATTTT.

At least ten counts were recorded for this clonotype. V is TRBV7-2 and J is TRBJ1-2; the D gene is possibly TRBD1 (6 bases). The CDR3 spans 13 residues. Per the germline V gene, CDR1 is SGHTA and CDR2 is FQGNSA. V was cut by 6 bases and J by 5 bases, with 13 bases left in between. The CDR3 sequence: CASSKGGEYGYTF. Here the CDR3 DNA reads TGTGCCAGCAGTAAAGGGGGAGAGTATGGCTACACCTTC.

This clonotype was detected ten times or more. The rearrangement joins TRBV14 to TRBJ2-1, with D possibly called TRBD1 or TRBD2 (6 bases each). V lost 0 bases and J lost 12, with 12 bases in between. This CDR3 region has 13 residues. CDR1 is SGHDN, CDR2 FVKESK, per germline. The CDR3 spells CASSQDRGTRQFF. The CDR3, as DNA: TGTGCCAGCAGCCAAGATAGGGGGACTCGGCAGTTCTTC.

The chain employs TRBV20-1 and TRBJ2-6; D unclear. The V end lost 3 bases, the J end lost 0 bases, and 6 bases lay between the germline ends. The CDR3 is 14 amino acids. Germline-derived CDR1 and CDR2 are DFQATT and SNEGSKA (reference sequence). The CDR3 bases are TGCAGTGCTAGCAGATTCTCTGGGGCCAACGTCCTGACTTTC. Translating it yields CSASRFSGANVLTF.

This clonotype occurred many times. J is TRBJ2-5 and V is TRBV5-1; maybe TRBD2 (7 bases). Between the trimmed V and J ends, which lost 8 bases and 2 bases, there was a span of 19 bases. The CDR3 length is 15 residues. CDR1 is SGHRS, CDR2 YFSETQ, per germline. The CDR3 reads CASTAGGLEQETQYF. The CDR3 bases are TGCGCCAGTACCGCCGGGGGGCTGGAACAAGAGACCCAGTACTTC.

This clonotype was counted only a few times. This sequence joins TRBV4-2 and TRBJ2-5, with TRBD2 as a possible D gene (7 bases). V lost 4 bases to trimming and J lost 0 bases, with 24 bases between them. The CDR3 consists of 19 residues. The germline gives CDR1 LGHNA, CDR2 YNFKEQ. The CDR3 DNA sequence: TGTGCCAGCAGCCCCGATTTGTCCGCGGGGGCTTTGTACCAAGAGACCCAGTACTTC. It specifies CASSPDLSAGALYQETQYF.

The chain links TRBV20-1 to TRBJ2-1; TRBD2 might be the D (6 bases). From germline, CDR1 is DFQATT and CDR2 SNEGSKA (reference sequence). CDR3 length equals 15 residues. The germline V and J ends were trimmed by 2 bases and 2 bases, with 13 bases remaining between them. CDR3 sequence (DNA): TGCAGTGCTAGACCCCCAGCGGGCACCTACAATGAGCAGTTCTTC. Its protein is CSARPPAGTYNEQFF.

The CDR3 reads CASSGTGAPNEKLFF. For the CDR3, the DNA is TGTGCCAGCAGTGGGACAGGGGCGCCTAATGAAAAACTGTTTTTT. This chain uses TRBV12-3 or TRBV12-4 with TRBJ1-4; 10 bases map to TRBD1. CDR3 length: 15 residues. Trimming cost V 5 bases and J 3 bases; bases outside gene matches: 3.

This clonotype was recorded at least ten times. This chain uses TRBV10-3 with TRBJ1-5; D may be TRBD1 (6 bases). From germline, CDR1 is ENHRY and CDR2 SYGVKD. The CDR3 totals 14 residues. V was clipped by 7 bases and J by 1 base, with 11 bases between them. This chain's CDR3 is CAIMGHGSNQPQHF. The CDR3 bases are TGTGCCATCATGGGACATGGCAGCAATCAGCCCCAGCATTTT.

This clonotype was detected ten times or more. This chain uses TRBV6-1 with TRBJ2-7, with D perhaps matching TRBD1 (7 bases). Trimming cost V 5 bases and J 3 bases, with 20 bases left between them. The germline gives CDR1 MNHNS, CDR2 SASEGT. This CDR3 has 16 residues. The CDR3 loop is CASSPGGSQAFYEQYF. The CDR3 DNA is TGTGCCAGCAGTCCAGGGGGGAGCCAGGCCTTCTACGAGCAGTACTTC.

This clonotype came up many times. The V call is TRBV5-5, the J call TRBJ2-1; possibly TRBD1 for D (6 bases). CDR1 is SGHKS, CDR2 YYEKEE, per germline (reference sequence). V lost 1 base to trimming and J lost 2 bases, with 13 bases between them. This CDR3 region has 16 residues. Written as DNA, the CDR3 is TGTGCCAGCAGCTTGCGTGGACAGCAAACCTACAATGAGCAGTTCTTC. It specifies CASSLRGQQTYNEQFF.

This chain uses TRBV2 with TRBJ2-2; 8 bases align to TRBD2. V was clipped by 5 bases and J by 0 bases; unmatched bases: 2. CDR1 is SNHLY, CDR2 FYNNEI, per germline. The CDR3 totals 15 residues. CDR3 residues: CASSREGANTGELFF. The CDR3 nucleotides are TGTGCCAGCAGTCGGGAGGGAGCGAACACCGGGGAGCTGTTTTTT. Filled out from reference TRBV2 and TRBJ2-2, the complete variable domain reads EPEVTQTPSHQVTQMGQEVILRCVPISNHLYFYWYRQILGQKVEFLVSFYNNEISEKSEIFDDQFSVERPDGSNFTLKIRSTKLEDSAMYFCASSREGANTGELFFGEGSRLTVL.

This clonotype occurred a few times. The V gene is TRBV14, the J gene TRBJ2-1, with no clear D. V was trimmed by 0 bases and J by 9 bases, leaving 15 bases between them. Germline V gene lookup returns CDR1 SGHDN and CDR2 FVKESK. The CDR3 has 15 residues. CDR3 residues: CASSQDKKRYGEQFF. The CDR3 DNA follows: TGTGCCAGCAGCCAAGATAAGAAACGTTATGGTGAGCAGTTCTTC.

This clonotype was seen at least ten times. The V call is TRBV2, the J call TRBJ1-5, with 7 bases matching TRBD1. The CDR3 consists of 13 residues. With 6 bases clipped from V and 4 bases from J, the junction kept 3 bases outside the gene matches. Germline V gene lookup returns CDR1 SNHLY and CDR2 FYNNEI. CDR3 loop: CASRQGRNQPQHF. For the CDR3, the DNA is TGTGCCAGCAGACAGGGGAGGAATCAGCCCCAGCATTTT.

This clonotype was observed a few times. This rearrangement joins TRBV5-1 to TRBJ2-2; D might be TRBD1 (6 bases). The CDR3 spans 15 residues. V was clipped by 3 bases and J by 0 bases, with 9 bases between them. Germline V gene data show CDR1 as SGHRS and CDR2 as YFSETQ. The CDR3 region has the DNA TGCGCCAGCAGCTGGACAGCCTCGAACACCGGGGAGCTGTTTTTT. It codes for CASSWTASNTGELFF.

The chain joins TRBV11-2 to TRBJ1-5; 9 nucleotides agree with TRBD1. This CDR3 is built from 17 residues. The germline V gene encodes CDR1 SGHAT and CDR2 FQNNGV. With V trimmed by 5 bases and J by 7 bases, 15 bases remained unmatched. Here the CDR3 reads CASSLSGTGSSGQPQHF. Here the CDR3 DNA reads TGTGCCAGCAGCCTGAGTGGGACAGGGAGTTCAGGGCAGCCCCAGCATTTT. Variable domain in full (rest from reference TRBV11-2 and TRBJ1-5): EAGVAQSPRYKIIEKRQSVAFWCNPISGHATLYWYQQILGQGPKLLIQFQNNGVVDDSQLPKDRFSAERLKGVDSTLKIQPAKLEDSAVYLCASSLSGTGSSGQPQHFGDGTRLSIL.

The V and J genes are TRBV10-3 and TRBJ2-1; D is uncertain. The V and J ends lost 2 bases and 7 bases respectively, with 6 bases between them. The germline V gene encodes CDR1 ENHRY and CDR2 SYGVKD. The CDR3 runs to 12 residues. The CDR3 here is CAISEVRNEQFF. The CDR3 bases are TGTGCCATCAGTGAGGTTAGAAATGAGCAGTTCTTC.

This clonotype was seen repeatedly, ten times or more. J is TRBJ2-3 and V is TRBV27; no reliable D call. Germline lookup yields CDR1 MNHEY and CDR2 SMNVEV (reference sequence). V was trimmed by 8 bases and J by 4 bases, leaving 16 bases between them. This CDR3 region has 14 residues. The CDR3 loop is CASVGWDSPDTQYF. CDR3 DNA sequence: TGTGCCAGCGTAGGGTGGGATAGCCCAGATACGCAGTATTTT.

This clonotype was counted many times. The V and J genes are TRBV28 and TRBJ2-7; 8 bases line up with TRBD1. Germline CDR1 MDHEN, CDR2 SYDVKM. CDR3 length: 15 residues. Trimming took 6 bases from V and 0 from J; bases not matched to a gene: 7. DNA of the CDR3: TGTGCCAGCAGATCGGACAGGGCGTCCTCCTACGAGCAGTACTTC. Encoded protein: CASRSDRASSYEQYF.